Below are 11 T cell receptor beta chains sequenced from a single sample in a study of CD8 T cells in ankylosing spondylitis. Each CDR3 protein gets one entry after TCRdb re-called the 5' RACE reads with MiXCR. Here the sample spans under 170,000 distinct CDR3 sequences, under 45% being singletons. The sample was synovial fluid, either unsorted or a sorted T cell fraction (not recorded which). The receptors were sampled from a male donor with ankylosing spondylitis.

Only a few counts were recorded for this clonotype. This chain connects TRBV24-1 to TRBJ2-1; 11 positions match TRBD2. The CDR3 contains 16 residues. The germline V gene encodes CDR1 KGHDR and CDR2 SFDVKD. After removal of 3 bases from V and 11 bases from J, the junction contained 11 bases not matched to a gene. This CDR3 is CATSDRKLAGVEKQFF. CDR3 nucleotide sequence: TGTGCCACCAGTGATCGTAAACTAGCGGGAGTAGAGAAGCAGTTCTTC.

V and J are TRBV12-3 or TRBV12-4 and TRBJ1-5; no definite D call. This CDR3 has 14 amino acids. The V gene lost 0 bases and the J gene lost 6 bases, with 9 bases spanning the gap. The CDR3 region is CASSLAGPTQPQHF. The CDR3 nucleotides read TGTGCCAGCAGTTTAGCAGGGCCCACTCAGCCCCAGCATTTT.

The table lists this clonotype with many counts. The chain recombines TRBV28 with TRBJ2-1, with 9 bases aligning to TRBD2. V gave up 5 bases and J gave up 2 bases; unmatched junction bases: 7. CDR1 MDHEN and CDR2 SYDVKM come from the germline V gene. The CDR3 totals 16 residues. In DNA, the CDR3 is TGTGCCAGCAGTCCCATTAGCGGGAGTACCTACAATGAGCAGTTCTTC. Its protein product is CASSPISGSTYNEQFF.

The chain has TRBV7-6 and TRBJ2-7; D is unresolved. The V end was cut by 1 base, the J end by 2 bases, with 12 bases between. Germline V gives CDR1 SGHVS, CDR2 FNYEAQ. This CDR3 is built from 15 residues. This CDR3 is CASSLGEILPYEQYF. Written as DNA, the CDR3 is TGTGCCAGCAGCTTAGGGGAAATTTTACCCTACGAGCAGTACTTC.

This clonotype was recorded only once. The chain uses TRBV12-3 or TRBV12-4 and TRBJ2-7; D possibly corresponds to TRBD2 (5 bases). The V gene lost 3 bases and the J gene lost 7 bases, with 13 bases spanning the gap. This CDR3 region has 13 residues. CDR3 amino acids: CASSLPVRGEQYF. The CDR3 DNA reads TGTGCCAGCAGTTTGCCTGTTCGAGGGGAGCAGTACTTC.

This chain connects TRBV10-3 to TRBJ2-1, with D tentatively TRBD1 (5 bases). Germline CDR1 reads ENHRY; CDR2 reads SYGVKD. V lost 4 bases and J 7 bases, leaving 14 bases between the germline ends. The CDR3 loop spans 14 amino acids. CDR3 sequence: CAISAAGSQNEQFF. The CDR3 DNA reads TGTGCCATCAGTGCGGCAGGGTCTCAGAATGAGCAGTTCTTC.

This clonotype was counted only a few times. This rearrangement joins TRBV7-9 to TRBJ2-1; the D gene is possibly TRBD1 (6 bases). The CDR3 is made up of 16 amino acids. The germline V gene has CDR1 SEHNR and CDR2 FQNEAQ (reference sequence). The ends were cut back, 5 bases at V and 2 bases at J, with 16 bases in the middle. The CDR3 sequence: CASSTPLGQPYNEQFF. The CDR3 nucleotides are TGTGCCAGCAGCACACCCTTAGGACAGCCCTACAATGAGCAGTTCTTC.

As DNA, the CDR3 is TGTGCCAGCAGTTACTCCACAGGACAGGGGGCCTACAATGAGCAGTTCTTC. This encodes CASSYSTGQGAYNEQFF. The genes are TRBV6-2 or TRBV6-3 and TRBJ2-1; 10 bases fit TRBD1. CDR3 length: 17 amino acids. With V trimmed by 0 bases and J by 2 bases, 4 bases remained unmatched. Germline loops: CDR1 MNHEY, CDR2 SVGEGT.

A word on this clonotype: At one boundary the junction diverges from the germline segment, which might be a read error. DNA of the CDR3: TGTGCCAGCGGTCCGCAGAACGCTGAAGCTTTCTTT. Translation: CASGPQNAEAFF. This chain links TRBV11-2 with TRBJ1-1; D gene unclear. This CDR3 comprises 12 residues. Per the germline V gene, CDR1 is SGHAT and CDR2 is FQNNGV.

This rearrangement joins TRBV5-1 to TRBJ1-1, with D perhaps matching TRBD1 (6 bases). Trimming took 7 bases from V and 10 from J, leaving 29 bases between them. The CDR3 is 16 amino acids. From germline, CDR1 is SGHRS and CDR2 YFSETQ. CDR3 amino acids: CASRPTLRGPRFGAFF. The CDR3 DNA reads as TGCGCCAGCCGGCCAACACTCAGGGGTCCCCGCTTTGGAGCTTTCTTT. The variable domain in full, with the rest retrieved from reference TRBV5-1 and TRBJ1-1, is KAGVTQTPRYLIKTRGQQVTLSCSPISGHRSVSWYQQTPGQGLQFLFEYFSETQRNKGNFPGRFSGRQFSNSRSEMNVSTLELGDSALYLCASRPTLRGPRFGAFFGQGTRLTVV.

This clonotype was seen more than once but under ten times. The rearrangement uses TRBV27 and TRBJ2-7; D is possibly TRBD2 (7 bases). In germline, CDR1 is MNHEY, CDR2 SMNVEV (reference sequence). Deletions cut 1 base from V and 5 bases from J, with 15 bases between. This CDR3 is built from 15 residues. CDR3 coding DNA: TGTGCCAGCAGTTTATGGGCGGGGGCGTCCAACGAGCAGTACTTC. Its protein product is CASSLWAGASNEQYF.